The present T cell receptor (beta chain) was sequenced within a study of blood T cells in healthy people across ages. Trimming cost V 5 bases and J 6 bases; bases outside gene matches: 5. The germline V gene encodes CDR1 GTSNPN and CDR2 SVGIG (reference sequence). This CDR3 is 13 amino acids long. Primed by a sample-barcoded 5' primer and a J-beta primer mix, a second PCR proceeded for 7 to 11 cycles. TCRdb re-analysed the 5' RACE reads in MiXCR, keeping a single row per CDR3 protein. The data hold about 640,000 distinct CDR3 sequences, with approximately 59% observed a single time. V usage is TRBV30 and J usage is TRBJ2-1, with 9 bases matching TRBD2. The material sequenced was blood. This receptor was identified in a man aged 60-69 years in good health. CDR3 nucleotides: TGTGCCTGGGATAGCGGGAGAGGCAATGAGCAGTTCTTC. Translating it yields CAWDSGRGNEQFF.